This T cell receptor beta chain was sequenced during a study of post-analysis software for immune sequencing data. Study-level information: Disease courses included relapsing-remitting, secondary progressive and progressive-relapsing multiple sclerosis. Overall study results and limits: About five TRBV segments were more frequent in patients than controls; TRBV5-6, TRBV5-1 and TRBV20-1 belonged to this group. Strong same-batch co-clustering of samples appeared with F measure clustering. There was significantly lower normalized Chao1 diversity in multiple sclerosis patients than in controls.

The library was made from cDNA and included unique molecular identifiers. MiXCR was run by TCRdb on the PCR reads, yielding one entry per CDR3 protein. The sample includes around 250,000 distinct CDR3 sequences, 35% to 40% of them seen just once. This clonotype showed up just a few times. Its antigen is not known. The CDR3 spans 12 residues. Per germline, CDR1 SEHNR and CDR2 FQNEAQ (reference sequence). V lost 7 bases and J 6 bases, leaving 9 bases between the germline ends. The V gene is TRBV7-9, the J gene TRBJ1-4; D gene uncertain. This sequence was found in a girl under 18 with multiple sclerosis. The sequencing sample was made of blood. This chain's CDR3 is CASTQMDEKLFF. The CDR3 DNA reads as TGTGCCAGCACCCAGATGGATGAAAAACTGTTTTTT. The full variable domain, with the rest looked up from reference TRBV7-9 and TRBJ1-4, is DTGVSQNPRHKITKRGQNVTFRCDPISEHNRLYWYRQTLGQGPEFLTYFQNEAQLEKSRLLSDRFSAERPKGSFSTLEIQRTEQGDSAMYLCASTQMDEKLFFGSGTQLSVL.